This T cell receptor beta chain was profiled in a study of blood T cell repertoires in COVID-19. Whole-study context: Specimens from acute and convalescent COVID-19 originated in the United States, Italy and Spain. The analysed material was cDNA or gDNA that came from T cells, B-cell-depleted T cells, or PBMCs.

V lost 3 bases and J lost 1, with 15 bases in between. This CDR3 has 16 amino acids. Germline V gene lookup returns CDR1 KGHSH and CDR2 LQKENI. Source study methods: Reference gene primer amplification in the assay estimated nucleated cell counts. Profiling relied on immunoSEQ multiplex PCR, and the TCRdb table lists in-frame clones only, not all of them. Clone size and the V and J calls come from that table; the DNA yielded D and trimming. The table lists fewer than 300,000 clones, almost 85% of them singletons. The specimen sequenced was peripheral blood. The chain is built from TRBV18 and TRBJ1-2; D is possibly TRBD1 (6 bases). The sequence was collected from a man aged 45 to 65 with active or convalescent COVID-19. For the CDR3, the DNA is TGTGCCAGCTCACCGGAGGACAGCGTTTTTAACTATGGCTACACCTTC. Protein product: CASSPEDSVFNYGYTF.